This T cell receptor (beta chain) was retrieved from a study of cytomegalovirus exposure and HLA in healthy donors. Of note for this clone: The antigen is unknown.

Study observations and caveats: Reported performance of the classifier showed diagnosis of cytomegalovirus status with high specificity and sensitivity.

The CDR3 contains 16 residues. Germline V gene sequence: CDR1 SQVTM, CDR2 ANQGSEA. V lost 4 bases, J lost 1 base, and 19 bases lay in between. Assay: immunoSEQ multiplex PCR; the TCRdb copy retains only in-frame clones and omits some. The table lists fewer than 200,000 clones, approximately 87% of them singletons. The TCR originated in a woman aged 25 to 39 in good health and CMV-seronegative. Sequenced: PBMCs. V gene TRBV29-1 combines with J gene TRBJ2-5; D tentatively fits TRBD1 or TRBD2 (6 bases each). The CDR3: CSVVGVGGPSQETQYF. The CDR3 nucleotides read TGCAGCGTTGTGGGAGTGGGGGGCCCCTCCCAAGAGACCCAGTACTTC.